Presented here are 7 T cell receptor beta chains from one specimen sequenced in a study of shared clonotypes between healthy human individuals. Data came from immunoSEQ multiplex PCR; TCRdb stores just in-frame clones and leaves some out. The data contain about 2.3 million clones, less than 95% of them singletons. The sequenced sample consisted of naive CD4+ T cells from PBMCs. Specified subset: CD45RA+ positively selected. These receptors all stem from a man between 18 and 35 years old in good health. Some clones in this sample may be carry-over from other donors' samples.

The gene calls are TRBV4-1 and TRBJ2-1, with 13 bases fitting TRBD2. This CDR3 spans 16 amino acids. After removal of 1 base from V and 12 bases from J, the junction contained 9 bases not matched to a gene. The germline V gene encodes CDR1 MGHRA and CDR2 YSYEKL. CDR3 bases: TGCGCCAGCAGCCAAGTTCCCGGGACTAGCGGGACATTGCAGTTCTTC. It is translated as CASSQVPGTSGTLQFF.

Written as DNA, the CDR3 is TGTGCCAGCAGTGAGGGGCAGGGGTACTACGAGCAGTACTTC. Its protein product is CASSEGQGYYEQYF. The chain recombines TRBV6-1 with TRBJ2-7; tentative D call: TRBD1 (6 bases). This CDR3 comprises 14 residues. The V and J ends lost 3 bases and 3 bases respectively, with 12 bases between them. Germline V gene data show CDR1 as MNHNS and CDR2 as SASEGT.

The chain joins TRBV4-1 to TRBJ2-3, with D tentatively TRBD2 (7 bases). Germline CDR1 MGHRA, CDR2 YSYEKL. The CDR3 runs to 14 residues. Trimming removed 3 bases from V and 9 bases from J, with 16 bases in between. The CDR3 spells CASSQGGGAETQYF. CDR3 coding DNA: TGCGCCAGCAGCCAGGGAGGGGGTGCCGAAACGCAGTATTTT.

J is TRBJ2-1 and V is TRBV11-2, with TRBD2 matching 14 bases. The germline CDR1 and CDR2 sequences are SGHAT and FQNNGV. J gave up 13 bases and V 5 bases, and 13 bases lay outside the gene matches. The CDR3 has 16 residues. CDR3 nucleotide sequence: TGTGCCAGCAGCCCCCCGGGACTAGCGGGAGTTGACTCCCAGTTCTTC. The encoded protein is CASSPPGLAGVDSQFF.

This chain joins TRBV11-2 and TRBJ2-5; D unclear. The J call could be wrong; TRBJ2-7 is a better fit for the DNA end. Germline CDR1 reads SGHAT; CDR2 reads FQNNGV. CDR3 length equals 14 residues. The CDR3 bases are TGTGCCAGCAGCTTAGTAACGCTCGGCGTCGAGCAGTACTTC. Its translation is CASSLVTLGVEQYF.

The V and J genes are TRBV7-2 and TRBJ2-6; TRBD2 matches 7 bases. The germline CDR1 and CDR2 sequences are SGHTA and FQGNSA. V lost 4 bases and J lost 2; bases outside the gene matches: 2. The CDR3 is 15 amino acids. The chain's CDR3 is CASSWGLTGANVLTF. The CDR3 DNA reads as TGTGCCAGCAGCTGGGGACTAACTGGGGCCAACGTCCTGACTTTC.

Points on this clone: Other DNA sequences from this sample encode an identical CDR3 as well. This rearrangement joins TRBV27 to TRBJ2-2; D gene unclear. Per the germline V gene, CDR1 is MNHEY and CDR2 is SMNVEV (reference sequence). The ends were cut back, 5 bases at V and 1 base at J, with 5 bases in the middle. There are 13 residues in the CDR3. The CDR3 coding sequence is TGTGCCAGCAGTCCCAAGAACACCGGGGAGCTGTTTTTT. This sequence encodes CASSPKNTGELFF.